This T cell receptor (beta chain) was sequenced during a study of control samples from healthy donors and cancer patients. This CDR3 is built from 11 residues. The germline gives CDR1 KGHDR, CDR2 SFDVKD. Using immunoSEQ multiplex PCR, the repertoire was profiled, and TCRdb retains in-frame clones only, with some absent. The sample contains 120,000 to 150,000 clones, 91% of which appear only once. Remarks on this clone: Mismatch with germline at one junction end may stem from a read error.

This sequence originates from a man aged 30-40 years in good health. The chain combines TRBV24-1 with TRBJ1-6, with D possibly being TRBD1 (5 bases). Sequencing was done on a sample of blood. In nucleotides, the CDR3 is TGTGCCACCAGTGATCCCCACGGGGACGCCTTT. It specifies CATSDPHGDAF.